The rows below give T cell receptor beta chains drawn from one sample of a study of shared T cell receptors in the human thymus. Repertoires were generated with immunoSEQ multiplex PCR, while TCRdb's copy carries only in-frame clones and drops some. The sample holds some 700,000 clones, approximately 85% seen once. The same sample was also used in a study of human thymus T cells.

What was sequenced was thymocytes. These receptors were taken from a girl less than two years old with a congenital heart defect. The CDR3 runs from the conserved cysteine through the conserved F or W. Size tells how often a clone was seen (once, few, many) or the class of an expanded clone, and some rows leave it out.

NA	TRBV5-1	TRBJ1-6	CASSLTPPRHVSLNSPLHF
NA	TRBV27	TRBJ2-7	CASSFGTGATSSYEQYF
NA	TRBV4-3	TRBJ1-3	CASSQDWDSPVRSSGNTIYF
NA	TRBV5-6	TRBJ1-1	CASSPDRGGLNTEAFF
few	TRBV5-4	TRBJ1-4	CASSRDRVPNEKLFF
once	TRBV9	TRBJ1-5	CASSVGGGGNQPQHF
NA	TRBV4-1	TRBJ1-2	CASSPGTGSDYGYTF
NA	TRBV7-9	TRBJ2-1	CASRHSGTSGGGNEQFF
NA	TRBV11-2	TRBJ2-1	CASSATLLARETDNEQFF
NA	TRBV13	TRBJ1-1	CASSLRGGREWAEAFF
NA	TRBV4-1	TRBJ2-1	CASSQRRGWRTDYNEQFF
few	TRBV5-5	TRBJ2-3	CASSVNRDRDTDTQYF
NA	TRBV9	TRBJ2-7	CASSTLAGGAYEQYF
NA	TRBV28	TRBJ2-5	CASSRNTGGKETQYF
NA	TRBV6-1	TRBJ2-5	CASSEVGLAKYF
few	TRBV29-1	TRBJ2-3	CSVIGGAADTQYF
NA	TRBV4-1	TRBJ2-7	CASSQVKAGWYEQYF
NA	TRBV11-2	TRBJ1-1	CASSSPGVQDTEAFF
NA	TRBV11-2	NA	CASGSYEQYF